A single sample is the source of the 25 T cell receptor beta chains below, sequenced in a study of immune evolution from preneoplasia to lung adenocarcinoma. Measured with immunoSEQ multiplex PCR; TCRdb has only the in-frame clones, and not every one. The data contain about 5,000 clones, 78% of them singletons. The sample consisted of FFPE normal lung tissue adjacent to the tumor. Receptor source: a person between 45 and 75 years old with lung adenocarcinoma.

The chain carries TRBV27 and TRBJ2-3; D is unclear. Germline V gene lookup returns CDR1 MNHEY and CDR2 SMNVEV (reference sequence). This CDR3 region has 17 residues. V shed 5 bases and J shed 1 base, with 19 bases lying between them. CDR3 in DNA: TGTGCCAGCAGTCCCCACCCCCGGACCAAAGGCACAGATACGCAGTATTTT. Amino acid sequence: CASSPHPRTKGTDTQYF.

The DNA of the CDR3 is TGCGCCAGCAGCAAAGGAAGGGGGGGAGTAAACACTGAAGCTTTCTTT. Translated: CASSKGRGGVNTEAFF. The chain employs TRBV5-1 and TRBJ1-1, with D possibly being TRBD1 (6 bases). The V end was cut by 4 bases, the J end by 2 bases, with 18 bases between. The CDR3 length is 16 residues. Germline lookup yields CDR1 SGHRS and CDR2 YFSETQ.

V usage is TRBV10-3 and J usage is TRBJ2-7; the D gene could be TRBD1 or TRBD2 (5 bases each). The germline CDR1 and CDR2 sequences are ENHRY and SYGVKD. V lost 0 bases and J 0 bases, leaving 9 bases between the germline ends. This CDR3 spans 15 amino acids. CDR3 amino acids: CAISESTRGSYEQYF. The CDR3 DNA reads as TGTGCCATCAGTGAGTCTACTAGGGGCTCCTACGAGCAGTACTTC.

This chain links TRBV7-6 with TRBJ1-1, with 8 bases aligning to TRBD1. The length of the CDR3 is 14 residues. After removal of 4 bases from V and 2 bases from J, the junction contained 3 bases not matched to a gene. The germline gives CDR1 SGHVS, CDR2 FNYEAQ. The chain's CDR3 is CASSSGTGNTEAFF. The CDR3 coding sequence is TGTGCCAGCAGCTCAGGGACAGGCAACACTGAAGCTTTCTTT.

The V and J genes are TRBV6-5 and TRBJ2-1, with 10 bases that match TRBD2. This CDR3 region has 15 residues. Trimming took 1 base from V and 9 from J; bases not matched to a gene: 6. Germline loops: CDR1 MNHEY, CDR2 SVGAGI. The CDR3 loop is CASSYLASGSREQFF. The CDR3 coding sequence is TGTGCCAGCAGTTACTTGGCTAGCGGGAGCCGTGAGCAGTTCTTC.

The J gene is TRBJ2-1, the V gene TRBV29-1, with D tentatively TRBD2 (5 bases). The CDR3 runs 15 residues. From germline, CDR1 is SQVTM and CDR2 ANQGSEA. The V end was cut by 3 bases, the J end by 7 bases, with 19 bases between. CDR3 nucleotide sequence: TGCAGCGTTGACGGCGGCGGGTACTTGGGGAATGAGCAGTTCTTC. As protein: CSVDGGGYLGNEQFF.

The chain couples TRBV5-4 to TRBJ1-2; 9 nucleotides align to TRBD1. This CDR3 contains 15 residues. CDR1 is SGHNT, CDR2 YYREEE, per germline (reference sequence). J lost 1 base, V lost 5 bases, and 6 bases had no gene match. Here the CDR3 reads CASRDADRGNYGYTF. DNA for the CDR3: TGTGCCAGCAGAGATGCGGACAGGGGTAACTATGGCTACACCTTC. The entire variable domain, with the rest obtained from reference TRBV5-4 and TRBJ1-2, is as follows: ETGVTQSPTHLIKTRGQQVTLRCSSQSGHNTVSWYQQALGQGPQFIFQYYREEENGRGNFPPRFSGLQFPNYSSELNVNALELDDSALYLCASRDADRGNYGYTFGSGTRLTVV.

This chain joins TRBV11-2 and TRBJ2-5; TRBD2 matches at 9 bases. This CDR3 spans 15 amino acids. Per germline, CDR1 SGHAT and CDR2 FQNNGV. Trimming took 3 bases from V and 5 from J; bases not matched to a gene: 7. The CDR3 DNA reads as TGTGCCAGCAGCTTTAGCGGGAGTCTATGGGAGACCCAGTACTTC. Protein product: CASSFSGSLWETQYF.

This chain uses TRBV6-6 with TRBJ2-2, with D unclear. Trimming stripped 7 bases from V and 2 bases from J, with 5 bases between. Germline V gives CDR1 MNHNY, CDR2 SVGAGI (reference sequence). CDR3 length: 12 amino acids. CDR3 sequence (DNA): TGTGCCAGCACCATAAACACCGGGGAGCTGTTTTTT. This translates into CASTINTGELFF.

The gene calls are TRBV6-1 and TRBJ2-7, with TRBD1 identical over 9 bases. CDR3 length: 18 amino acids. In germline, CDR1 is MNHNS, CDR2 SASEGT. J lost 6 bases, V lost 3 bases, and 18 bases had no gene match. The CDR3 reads CASSDYPTSGTGLPEQYF. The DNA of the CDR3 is TGTGCCAGCAGTGACTATCCAACCTCCGGGACAGGGCTCCCCGAGCAGTACTTC.

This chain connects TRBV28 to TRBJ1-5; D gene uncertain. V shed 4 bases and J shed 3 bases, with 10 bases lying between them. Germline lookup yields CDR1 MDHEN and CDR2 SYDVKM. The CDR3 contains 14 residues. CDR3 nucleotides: TGTGCCAGCAGTTCGGGAGGTACCAATCAGCCCCAGCATTTT. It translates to CASSSGGTNQPQHF. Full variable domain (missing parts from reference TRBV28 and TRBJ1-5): DVKVTQSSRYLVKRTGEKVFLECVQDMDHENMFWYRQDPGLGLRLIYFSYDVKMKEKGDIPEGYSVSREKKERFSLILESASTNQTSMYLCASSSGGTNQPQHFGDGTRLSIL.

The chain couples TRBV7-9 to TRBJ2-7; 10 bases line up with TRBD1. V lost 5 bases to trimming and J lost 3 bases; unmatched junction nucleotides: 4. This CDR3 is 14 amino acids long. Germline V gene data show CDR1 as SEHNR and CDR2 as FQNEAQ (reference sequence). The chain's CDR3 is CASSRDRGGYEQYF. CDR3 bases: TGTGCCAGCAGCAGGGACAGGGGAGGCTACGAGCAGTACTTC. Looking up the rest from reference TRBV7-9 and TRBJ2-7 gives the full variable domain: DTGVSQNPRHKITKRGQNVTFRCDPISEHNRLYWYRQTLGQGPEFLTYFQNEAQLEKSRLLSDRFSAERPKGSFSTLEIQRTEQGDSAMYLCASSRDRGGYEQYFGPGTRLTVT.

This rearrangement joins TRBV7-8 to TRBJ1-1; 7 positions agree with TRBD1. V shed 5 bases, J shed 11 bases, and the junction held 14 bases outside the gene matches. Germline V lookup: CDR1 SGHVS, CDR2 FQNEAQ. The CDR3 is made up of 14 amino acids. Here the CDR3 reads CASSVTTGVFTAFF. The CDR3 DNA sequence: TGTGCCAGCAGCGTAACCACAGGGGTCTTTACGGCTTTCTTT.

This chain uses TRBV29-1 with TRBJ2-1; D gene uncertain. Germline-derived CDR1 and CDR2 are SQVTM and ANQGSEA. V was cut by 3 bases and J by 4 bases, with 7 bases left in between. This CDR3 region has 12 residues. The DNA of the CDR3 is TGCAGCGTTGAGAAGGGATACAATGAGCAGTTCTTC. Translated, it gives CSVEKGYNEQFF.

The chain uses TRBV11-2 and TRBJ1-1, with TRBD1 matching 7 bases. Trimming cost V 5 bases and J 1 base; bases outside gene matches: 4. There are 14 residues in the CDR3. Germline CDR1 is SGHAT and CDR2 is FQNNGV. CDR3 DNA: TGTGCCAGCAGCACGACAGGGAGGAACACTGAAGCTTTCTTT. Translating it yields CASSTTGRNTEAFF.

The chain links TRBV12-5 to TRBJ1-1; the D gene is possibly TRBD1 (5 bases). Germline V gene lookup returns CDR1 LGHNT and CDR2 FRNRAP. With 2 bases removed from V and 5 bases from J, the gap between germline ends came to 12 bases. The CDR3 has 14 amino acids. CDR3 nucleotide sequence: TGTGCTAGTGGTTTGTCGGGGCTCGGAACTGAAGCTTTCTTT. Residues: CASGLSGLGTEAFF.

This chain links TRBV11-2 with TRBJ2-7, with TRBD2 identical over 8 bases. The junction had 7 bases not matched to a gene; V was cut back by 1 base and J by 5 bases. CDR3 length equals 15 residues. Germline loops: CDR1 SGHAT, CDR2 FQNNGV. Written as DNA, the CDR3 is TGTGCCAGCAGCTTAGTGTCAGCGGGAGAACACGAGCAGTACTTC. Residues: CASSLVSAGEHEQYF.

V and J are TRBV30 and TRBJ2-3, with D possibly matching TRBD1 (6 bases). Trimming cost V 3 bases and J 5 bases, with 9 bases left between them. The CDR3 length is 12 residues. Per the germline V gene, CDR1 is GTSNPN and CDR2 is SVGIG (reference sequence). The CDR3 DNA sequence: TGTGCCTGGAGACCGGGACAAGATACGCAGTATTTT. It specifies CAWRPGQDTQYF.

The CDR3 DNA follows: TGTGCCAGCAGACAGGGACCGGCCACAGCTTTCTTT. It codes for CASRQGPATAFF. The rearrangement links TRBV28 to TRBJ1-1; TRBD1 is a possible D gene (6 bases). The germline V and J ends were trimmed by 6 bases and 10 bases, with 15 bases remaining between them. CDR1 and CDR2 (germline): MDHEN, SYDVKM. The CDR3 spans 12 residues.

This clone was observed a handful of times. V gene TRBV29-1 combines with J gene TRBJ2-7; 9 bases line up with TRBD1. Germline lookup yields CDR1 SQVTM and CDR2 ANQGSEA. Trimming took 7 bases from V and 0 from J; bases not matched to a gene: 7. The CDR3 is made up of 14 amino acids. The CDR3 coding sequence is TGCAGCGCCCGGACAGGGGACAACTCCTACGAGCAGTACTTC. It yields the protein CSARTGDNSYEQYF.

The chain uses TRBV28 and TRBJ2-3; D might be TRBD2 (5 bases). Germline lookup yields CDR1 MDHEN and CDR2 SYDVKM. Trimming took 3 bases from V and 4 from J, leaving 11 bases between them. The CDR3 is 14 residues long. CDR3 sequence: CASSFVGDPDTQYF. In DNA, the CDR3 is TGTGCCAGCAGTTTTGTGGGAGATCCAGATACGCAGTATTTT.

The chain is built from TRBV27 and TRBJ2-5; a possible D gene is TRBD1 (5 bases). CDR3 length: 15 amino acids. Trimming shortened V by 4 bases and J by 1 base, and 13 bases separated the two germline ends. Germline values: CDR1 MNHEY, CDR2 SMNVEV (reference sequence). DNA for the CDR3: TGTGCCAGCAGTTCCGCGTCAGGGTTCCAAGAGACCCAGTACTTC. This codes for CASSSASGFQETQYF.

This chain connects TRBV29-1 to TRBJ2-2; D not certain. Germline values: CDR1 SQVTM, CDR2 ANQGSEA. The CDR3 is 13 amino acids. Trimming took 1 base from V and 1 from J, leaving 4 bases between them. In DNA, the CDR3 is TGCAGCGTTGAAGGTGGGAACACCGGGGAGCTGTTTTTT. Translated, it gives CSVEGGNTGELFF.

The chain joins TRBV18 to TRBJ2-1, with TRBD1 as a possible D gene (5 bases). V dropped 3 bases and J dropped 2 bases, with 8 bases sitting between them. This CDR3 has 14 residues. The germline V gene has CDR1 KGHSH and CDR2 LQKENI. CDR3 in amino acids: CASSPTQAYNEQFF. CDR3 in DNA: TGTGCCAGCTCACCCACACAGGCCTACAATGAGCAGTTCTTC.

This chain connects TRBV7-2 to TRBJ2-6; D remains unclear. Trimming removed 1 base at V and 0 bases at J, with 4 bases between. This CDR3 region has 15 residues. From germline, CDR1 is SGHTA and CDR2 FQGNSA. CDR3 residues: CASSLVRSGANVLTF. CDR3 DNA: TGTGCCAGCAGCTTAGTGCGCTCTGGGGCCAACGTCCTGACTTTC. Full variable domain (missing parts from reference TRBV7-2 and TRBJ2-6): GAGVSQSPSNKVTEKGKDVELRCDPISGHTALYWYRQSLGQGLEFLIYFQGNSAPDKSGLPSDRFSAERTGGSVSTLTIQRTQQEDSAVYLCASSLVRSGANVLTFGAGSRLTVL.